This T cell receptor (beta chain) was obtained from a study of cytomegalovirus exposure and HLA in healthy donors. Study-level background: Sequencing of some 200 million T cells in an earlier analysis found 100 million or so unique TCR beta sequences. General study points: It was approximately 170 TCR beta chains that were listed as cytomegalovirus-associated. Later analysis found that TCR beta chains associated with HLA were more clonally expanded than other, equally common chains.

Germline-derived CDR1 and CDR2 are LGHNT and FRNRAP. V was cut by 0 bases and J by 6 bases, with 8 bases left in between. The CDR3 is 13 residues long. It was with 60 Vbeta and 13 Jbeta primers that the PCR ran. TCRdb's copy holds only in-frame clones and misses some; the assay was immunoSEQ multiplex PCR. The sample records 180,000 or so clones, nearly 80% being singletons. Comment on this clone: What it binds is unknown.

Sequencing input: PBMCs. The sequence came from a man between 40 and 49 years old in good health and CMV-seropositive. The chain combines TRBV12-5 with TRBJ2-5; D not certain. CDR3 sequence reads: CASGLVSRKTQYF. CDR3 in DNA: TGTGCTAGTGGTTTGGTATCGAGGAAGACCCAGTACTTC.